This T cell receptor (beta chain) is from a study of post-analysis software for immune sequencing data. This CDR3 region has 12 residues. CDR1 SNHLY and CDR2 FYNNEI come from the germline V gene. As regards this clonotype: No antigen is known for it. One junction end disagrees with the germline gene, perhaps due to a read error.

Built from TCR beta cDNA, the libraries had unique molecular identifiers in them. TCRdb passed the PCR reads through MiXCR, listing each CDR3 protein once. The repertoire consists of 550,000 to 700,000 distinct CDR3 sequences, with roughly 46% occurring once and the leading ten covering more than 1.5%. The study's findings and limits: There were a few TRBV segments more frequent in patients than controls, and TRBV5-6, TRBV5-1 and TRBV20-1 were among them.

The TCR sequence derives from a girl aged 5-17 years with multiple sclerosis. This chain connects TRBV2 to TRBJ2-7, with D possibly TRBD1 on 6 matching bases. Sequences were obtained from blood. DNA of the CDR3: TGTGTCAGCAGACAGGACTCCTACGAGCAGTACTTC. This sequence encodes CVSRQDSYEQYF.